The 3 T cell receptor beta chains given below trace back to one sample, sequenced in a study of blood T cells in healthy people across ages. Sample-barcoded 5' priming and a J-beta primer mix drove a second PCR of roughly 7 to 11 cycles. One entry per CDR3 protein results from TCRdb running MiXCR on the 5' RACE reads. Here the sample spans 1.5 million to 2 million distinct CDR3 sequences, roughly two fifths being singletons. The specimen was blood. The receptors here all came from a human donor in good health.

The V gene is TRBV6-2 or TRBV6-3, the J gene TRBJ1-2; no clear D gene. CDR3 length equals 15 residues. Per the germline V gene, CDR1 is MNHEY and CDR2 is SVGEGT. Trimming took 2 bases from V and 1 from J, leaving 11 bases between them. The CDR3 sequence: CASSYSAGSNYGYTF. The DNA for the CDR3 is TGTGCCAGCAGTTACAGCGCGGGCAGTAACTATGGCTACACCTTC.

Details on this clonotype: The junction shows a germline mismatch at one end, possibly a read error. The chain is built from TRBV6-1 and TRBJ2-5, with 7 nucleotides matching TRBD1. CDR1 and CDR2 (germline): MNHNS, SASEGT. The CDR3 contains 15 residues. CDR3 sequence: CAGSDRDRVGETQYF. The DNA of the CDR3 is TGTGCCGGCAGTGATCGCGACAGGGTCGGGGAGACCCAGTACTTC.

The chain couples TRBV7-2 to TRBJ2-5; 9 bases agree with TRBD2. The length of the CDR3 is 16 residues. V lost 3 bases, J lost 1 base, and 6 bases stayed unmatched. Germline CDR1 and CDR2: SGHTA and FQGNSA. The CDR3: CASSFVGSGGQETQYF. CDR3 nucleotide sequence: TGTGCCAGCAGCTTTGTGGGTAGCGGGGGCCAAGAGACCCAGTACTTC. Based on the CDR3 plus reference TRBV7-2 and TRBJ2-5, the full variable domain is GAGVSQSPSNKVTEKGKDVELRCDPISGHTALYWYRQSLGQGLEFLIYFQGNSAPDKSGLPSDRFSAERTGGSVSTLTIQRTQQEDSAVYLCASSFVGSGGQETQYFGPGTRLLVL.